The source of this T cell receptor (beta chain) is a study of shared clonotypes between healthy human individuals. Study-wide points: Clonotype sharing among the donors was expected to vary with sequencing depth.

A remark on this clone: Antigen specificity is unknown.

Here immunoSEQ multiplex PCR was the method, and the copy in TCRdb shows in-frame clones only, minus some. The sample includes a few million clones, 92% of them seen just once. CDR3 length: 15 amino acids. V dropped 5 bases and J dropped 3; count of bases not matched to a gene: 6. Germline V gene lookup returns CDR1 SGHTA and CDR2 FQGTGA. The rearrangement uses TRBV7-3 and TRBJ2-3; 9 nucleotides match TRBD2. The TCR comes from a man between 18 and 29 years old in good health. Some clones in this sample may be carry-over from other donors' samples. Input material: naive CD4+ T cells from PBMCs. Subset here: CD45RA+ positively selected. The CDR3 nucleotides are TGTGCCAGCAGCGGGGGACTAGCTAGGACAGATACGCAGTATTTT. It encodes CASSGGLARTDTQYF.